What follows describes a single TCR beta chain. Its antigen is unknown. The authors made TCR cDNA by 5'RACE template switching, adding a universal primer site and UMIs. TCRdb reprocessed the 5' RACE reads with MiXCR, giving one entry per CDR3 protein. Seen here are 340,000 or so distinct CDR3 sequences, approximately 13% observed once, and the top ten hold 3.2%. This sample was included in a study of T cells after yellow fever vaccination. Study results and caveats: Most clones from primary vaccination were detected again post-booster (around 96% CD4, about 85% CD8).

This CDR3 spans 16 amino acids. Germline V gene lookup returns CDR1 MNHEY and CDR2 SVGAGI. The germline V and J ends were trimmed by 4 bases and 2 bases, with 14 bases remaining between them. This chain links TRBV6-5 with TRBJ2-2; no clear D. The receptor was isolated from a man aged 18 to 30 who received the YFV17D yellow fever vaccine. The starting material was CD4+ T cells sorted from PBMCs, obtained 15 days after the yellow fever booster vaccination. CDR3 DNA: TGTGCCAGCAGTTCCCGTGTCCAGCCCAACACCGGGGAGCTGTTTTTT. Residues: CASSSRVQPNTGELFF.